This T cell receptor beta chain is drawn from a study of tumor and adjacent non-tumor tissue in lung cancer. At the level of the study: The cohort had about twelve adenocarcinoma, 2 squamous cell and 1 small cell patients.

Study observations and caveats: Top 100 clones took a larger repertoire share in normal lung. TCR diversity was significantly greater in tumor than normal lung tissue.

The germline V gene encodes CDR1 SGHRS and CDR2 YFSETQ. The CDR3 contains 15 residues. The library came from three nested PCR rounds adapted from ARM-PCR protocols. In TCRdb, the multiplex PCR reads were re-called with MiXCR into one record per CDR3 protein. The sample has 80,000 to 130,000 distinct CDR3 sequences; 65% are singletons. About this clonotype itself: Its antigen remains unknown. Germline and junction disagree at one end, which may indicate a read error.

RNA was extracted from bulk tissue without any cell sorting. More than 3 cm separated this lung sample from the edge of the tumor. Between August and November 2014, newly diagnosed, chemotherapy-naive lung cancer patients underwent thoracic surgery in China. This clonotype originated in a man younger than 45 with non-small cell lung cancer. V is TRBV5-1 and J is TRBJ2-7, with TRBD2 identical over 11 bases. Sequenced input: distant non-tumor lung tissue. Here the CDR3 DNA reads TGCGGCAGCAGCCCCCGGACTAGCGGGTCCTACGAGCAGTACTTC. Translating it yields CGSSPRTSGSYEQYF.